This T cell receptor beta chain derives from a study of cytomegalovirus exposure and HLA in healthy donors. Study results and caveats: Rare TCR sequences dominated, though some public TCRs recurred in many donors. A later analysis by the authors found several of the most significant clusters apparently linked to common viral pathogens. The number of N-insertions in an Asian-associated ancestry cluster was reportedly below the roughly 620-donor mean in a later analysis.

Concerning this clone: Its antigen is not identified. The same CDR3 can be traced to other DNA sequences in this sample.

This CDR3 spans 15 amino acids. CDR1 is MNHEY and CDR2 is SVGAGI in the germline V gene. V was pared by 6 bases and J by 1 base, with 6 bases of the junction left unmatched. PCR used 60 Vbeta primers and 13 Jbeta primers. Sequenced by immunoSEQ multiplex PCR; TCRdb stores in-frame clones only, minus some. The table includes approximately 100,000 clones, around 80% detected once. The chain couples TRBV6-5 to TRBJ1-3; 7 nucleotides match TRBD1. The receptor's source is a female donor in good health and CMV-seropositive. Specimen: PBMCs. The CDR3 region has the DNA TGTGCCAGCAGCCCACAGGGGCCTTCTGGAAACACCATATATTTT. Translating gives CASSPQGPSGNTIYF.